This record looks at one T cell receptor (beta chain) sequence and its context. Its antigen is not known. The study drew all its donors from Caucasian adults living in Nashville, Tennessee. The data were obtained in a study of shared clonotypes between healthy human individuals. Study observations and caveats: The represented genetic and exposure-history diversity was limited by the small number of donors. Relative to their counterparts shared across all four donors, non-shared clonotypes exhibited diminished generation probabilities.

In replicate PCRs of sorted subsets, around 200 ng DNA, approximately 30,000 T cell genomes, was used. Sequencing used immunoSEQ multiplex PCR; TCRdb keeps in-frame clones, though not all of them. The table shows hundreds of thousands of clones, with around 78% occurring only once. V shed 4 bases and J shed 1 base, with 11 bases lying between them. Looked up from germline, CDR1 is SEHNR and CDR2 is FQNEAQ (reference sequence). The CDR3 spans 15 residues. The sequence was obtained from a woman aged 25 to 39 in good health. This chain joins TRBV7-9 and TRBJ1-3; D is unclear. The sequencing input was memory CD4+ T cells sorted from blood. The subset is: CD45RA-negative fraction. The CDR3 DNA is TGTGCCAGCAGCTCTCTTGGCGGTTCTGGAAACACCATATATTTT. Encoded protein: CASSSLGGSGNTIYF.